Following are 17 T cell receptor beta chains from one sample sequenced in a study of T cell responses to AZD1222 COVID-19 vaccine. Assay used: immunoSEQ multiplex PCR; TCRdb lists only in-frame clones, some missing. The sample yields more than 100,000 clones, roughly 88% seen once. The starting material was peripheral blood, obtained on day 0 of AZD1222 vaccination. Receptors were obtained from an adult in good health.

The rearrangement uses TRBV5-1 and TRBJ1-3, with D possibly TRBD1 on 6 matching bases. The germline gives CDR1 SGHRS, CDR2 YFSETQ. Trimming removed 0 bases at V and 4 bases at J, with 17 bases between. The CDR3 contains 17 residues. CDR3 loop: CASSLETGSFSGNTIYF. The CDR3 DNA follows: TGCGCCAGCAGCTTGGAAACAGGGTCCTTCTCGGGAAACACCATATATTTT.

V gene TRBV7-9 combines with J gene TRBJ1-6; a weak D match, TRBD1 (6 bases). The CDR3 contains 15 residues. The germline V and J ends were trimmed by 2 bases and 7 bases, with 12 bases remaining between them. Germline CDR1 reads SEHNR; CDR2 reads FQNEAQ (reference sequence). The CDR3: CASSLRQDLNSPLHF. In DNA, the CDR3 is TGTGCCAGCAGCTTAAGACAGGACCTAAATTCACCCCTCCACTTT. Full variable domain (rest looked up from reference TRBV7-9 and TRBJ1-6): DTGVSQNPRHKITKRGQNVTFRCDPISEHNRLYWYRQTLGQGPEFLTYFQNEAQLEKSRLLSDRFSAERPKGSFSTLEIQRTEQGDSAMYLCASSLRQDLNSPLHFGNGTRLTVT.

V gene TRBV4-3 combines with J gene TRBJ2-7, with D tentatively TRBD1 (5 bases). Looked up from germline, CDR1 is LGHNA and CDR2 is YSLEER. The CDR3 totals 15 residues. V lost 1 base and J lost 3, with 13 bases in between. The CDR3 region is CASSQGGRVGYEQYF. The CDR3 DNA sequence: TGCGCCAGCAGCCAAGGGGGCAGGGTAGGCTACGAGCAGTACTTC.

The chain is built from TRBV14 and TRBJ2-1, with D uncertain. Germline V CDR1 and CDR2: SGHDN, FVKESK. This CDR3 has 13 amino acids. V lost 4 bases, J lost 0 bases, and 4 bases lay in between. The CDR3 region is CASSRSSYNEQFF. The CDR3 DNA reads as TGTGCCAGCAGCCGCAGCTCCTACAATGAGCAGTTCTTC.

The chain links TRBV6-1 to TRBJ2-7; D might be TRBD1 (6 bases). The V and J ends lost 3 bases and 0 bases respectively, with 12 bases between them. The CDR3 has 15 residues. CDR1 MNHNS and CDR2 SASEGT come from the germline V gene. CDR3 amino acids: CASSELGQNSYEQYF. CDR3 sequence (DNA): TGTGCCAGCAGTGAGTTGGGACAAAACTCCTACGAGCAGTACTTC.

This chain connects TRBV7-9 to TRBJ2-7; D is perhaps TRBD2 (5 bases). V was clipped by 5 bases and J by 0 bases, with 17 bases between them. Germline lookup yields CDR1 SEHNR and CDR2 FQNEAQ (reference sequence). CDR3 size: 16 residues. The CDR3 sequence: CASSLILLGSSYEQYF. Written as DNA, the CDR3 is TGTGCCAGCAGCCTAATCCTTTTAGGGAGCTCCTACGAGCAGTACTTC. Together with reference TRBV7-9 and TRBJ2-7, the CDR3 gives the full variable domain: DTGVSQNPRHKITKRGQNVTFRCDPISEHNRLYWYRQTLGQGPEFLTYFQNEAQLEKSRLLSDRFSAERPKGSFSTLEIQRTEQGDSAMYLCASSLILLGSSYEQYFGPGTRLTVT.

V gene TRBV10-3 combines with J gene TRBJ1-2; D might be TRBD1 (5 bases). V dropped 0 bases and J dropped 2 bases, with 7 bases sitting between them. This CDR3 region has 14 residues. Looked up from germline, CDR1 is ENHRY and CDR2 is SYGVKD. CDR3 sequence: CAISESWGNYGYTF. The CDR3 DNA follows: TGTGCCATCAGTGAGTCCTGGGGGAACTATGGCTACACCTTC.

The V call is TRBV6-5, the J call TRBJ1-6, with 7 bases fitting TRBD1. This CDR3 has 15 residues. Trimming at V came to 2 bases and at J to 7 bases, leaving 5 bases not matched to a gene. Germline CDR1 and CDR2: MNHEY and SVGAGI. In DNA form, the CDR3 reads TGTGCCAGCAGTTACATGGGGACAGTCAATTCACCCCTCCACTTT. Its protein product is CASSYMGTVNSPLHF.

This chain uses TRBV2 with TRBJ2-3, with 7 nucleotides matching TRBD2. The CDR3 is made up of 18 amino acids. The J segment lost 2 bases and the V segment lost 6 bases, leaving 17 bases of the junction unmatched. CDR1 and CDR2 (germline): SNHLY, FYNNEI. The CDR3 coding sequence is TGTGCCAGCAGCGGGTCCGGGGGACTAAAAGCCGTCACAGATACGCAGTATTTT. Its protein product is CASSGSGGLKAVTDTQYF.

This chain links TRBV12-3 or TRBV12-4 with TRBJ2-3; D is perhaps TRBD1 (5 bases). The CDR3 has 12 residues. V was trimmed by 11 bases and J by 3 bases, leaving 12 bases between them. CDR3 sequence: CASGHSTDTQYF. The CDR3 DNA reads TGTGCCTCCGGACACAGTACAGATACGCAGTATTTT.

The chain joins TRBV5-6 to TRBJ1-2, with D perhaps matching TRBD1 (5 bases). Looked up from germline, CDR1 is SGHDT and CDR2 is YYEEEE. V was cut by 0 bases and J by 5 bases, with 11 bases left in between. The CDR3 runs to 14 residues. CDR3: CASSLDRNAYGYTF. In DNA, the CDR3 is TGTGCCAGCAGCTTGGACAGGAACGCTTATGGCTACACCTTC.

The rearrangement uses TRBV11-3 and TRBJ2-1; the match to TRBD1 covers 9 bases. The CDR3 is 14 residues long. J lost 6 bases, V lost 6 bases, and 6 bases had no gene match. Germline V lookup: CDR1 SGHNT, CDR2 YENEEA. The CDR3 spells CASSLDRGPNEQFF. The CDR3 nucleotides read TGTGCCAGCAGTCTGGACAGGGGACCCAATGAGCAGTTCTTC.

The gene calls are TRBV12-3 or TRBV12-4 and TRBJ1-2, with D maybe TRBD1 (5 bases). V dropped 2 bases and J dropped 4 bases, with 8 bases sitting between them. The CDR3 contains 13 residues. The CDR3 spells CASSLSGGYGYTF. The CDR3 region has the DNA TGTGCCAGCAGTTTATCTGGGGGCTATGGCTACACCTTC.

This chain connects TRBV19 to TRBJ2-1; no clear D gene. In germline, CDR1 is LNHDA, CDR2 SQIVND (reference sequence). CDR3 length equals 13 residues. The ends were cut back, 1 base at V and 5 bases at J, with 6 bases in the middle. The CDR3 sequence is CASSIANNNEQFF. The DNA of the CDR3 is TGTGCCAGTAGTATAGCTAACAACAATGAGCAGTTCTTC.

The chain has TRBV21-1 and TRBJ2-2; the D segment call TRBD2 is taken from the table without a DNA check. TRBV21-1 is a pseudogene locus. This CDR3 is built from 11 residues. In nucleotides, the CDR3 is TGTGCCACACTGGACACCGGGGAGCTGTTTTTT. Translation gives CATLDTGELFF.

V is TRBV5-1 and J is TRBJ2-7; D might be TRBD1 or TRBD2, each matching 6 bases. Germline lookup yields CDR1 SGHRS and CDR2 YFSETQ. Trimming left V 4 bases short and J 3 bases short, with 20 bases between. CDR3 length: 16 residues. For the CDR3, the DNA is TGCGCCAGCAGCGCGGAACCTCAGGGGACTTACTACGAGCAGTACTTC. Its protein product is CASSAEPQGTYYEQYF.

CDR3 sequence: CSVAGRLNTEAFF. The DNA of the CDR3 is TGCAGCGTTGCGGGACGGTTGAACACTGAAGCTTTCTTT. The chain links TRBV29-1 to TRBJ1-1; possibly TRBD1 for D (5 bases). Between the trimmed V and J ends, which lost 4 bases and 0 bases, there was a span of 9 bases. This CDR3 spans 13 amino acids. The germline CDR1 and CDR2 sequences are SQVTM and ANQGSEA.